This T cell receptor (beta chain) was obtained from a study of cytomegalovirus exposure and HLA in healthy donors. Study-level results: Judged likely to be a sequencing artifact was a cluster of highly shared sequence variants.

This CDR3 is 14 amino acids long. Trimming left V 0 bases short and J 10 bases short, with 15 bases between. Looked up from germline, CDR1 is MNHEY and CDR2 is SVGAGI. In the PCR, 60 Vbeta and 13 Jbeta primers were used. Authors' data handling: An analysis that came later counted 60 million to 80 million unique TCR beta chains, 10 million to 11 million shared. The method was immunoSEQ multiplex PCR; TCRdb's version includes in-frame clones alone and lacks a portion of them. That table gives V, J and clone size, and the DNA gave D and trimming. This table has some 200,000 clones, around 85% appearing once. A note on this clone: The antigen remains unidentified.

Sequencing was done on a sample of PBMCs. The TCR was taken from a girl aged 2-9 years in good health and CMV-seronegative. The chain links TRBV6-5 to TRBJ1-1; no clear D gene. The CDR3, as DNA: TGTGCCAGCAGTTACTCTGAGGGCCTGAGTCGAGCTTTCTTT. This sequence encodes CASSYSEGLSRAFF.